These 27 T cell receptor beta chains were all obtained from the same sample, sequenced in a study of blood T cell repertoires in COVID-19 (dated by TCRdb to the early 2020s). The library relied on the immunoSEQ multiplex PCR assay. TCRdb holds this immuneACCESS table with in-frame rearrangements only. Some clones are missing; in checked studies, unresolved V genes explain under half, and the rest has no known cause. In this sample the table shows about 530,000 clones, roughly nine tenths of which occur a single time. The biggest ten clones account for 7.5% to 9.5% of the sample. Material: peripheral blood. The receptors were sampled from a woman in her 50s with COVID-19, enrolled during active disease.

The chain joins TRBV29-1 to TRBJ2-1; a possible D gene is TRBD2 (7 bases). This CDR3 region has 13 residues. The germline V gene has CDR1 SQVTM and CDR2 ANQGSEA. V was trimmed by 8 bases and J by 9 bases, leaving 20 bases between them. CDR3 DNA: TGCAGCTCTATAAGGGGAGGGGGTACTGAGCAGTTCTTC. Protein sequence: CSSIRGGGTEQFF.

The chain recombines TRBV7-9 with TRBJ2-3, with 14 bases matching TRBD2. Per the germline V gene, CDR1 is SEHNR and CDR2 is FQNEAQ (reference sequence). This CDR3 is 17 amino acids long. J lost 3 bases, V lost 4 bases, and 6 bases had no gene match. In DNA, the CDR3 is TGTGCCAGCAGCTCGACTAGCGGGGGGGCCAAGACAGATACGCAGTATTTT. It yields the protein CASSSTSGGAKTDTQYF.

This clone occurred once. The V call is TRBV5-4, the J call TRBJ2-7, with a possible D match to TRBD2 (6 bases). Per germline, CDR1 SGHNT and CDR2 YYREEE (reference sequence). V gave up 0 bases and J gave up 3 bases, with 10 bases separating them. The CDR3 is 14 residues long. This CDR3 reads CASSLEAGNYEQYF. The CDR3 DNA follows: TGTGCCAGCAGCTTGGAAGCGGGTAACTACGAGCAGTACTTC.

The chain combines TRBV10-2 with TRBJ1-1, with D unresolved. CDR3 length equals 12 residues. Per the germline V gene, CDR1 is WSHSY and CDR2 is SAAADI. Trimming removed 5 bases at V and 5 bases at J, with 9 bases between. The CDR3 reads CASSLSDTEAFF. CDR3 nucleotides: TGCGCCAGCAGTCTTAGTGATACTGAAGCTTTCTTT.

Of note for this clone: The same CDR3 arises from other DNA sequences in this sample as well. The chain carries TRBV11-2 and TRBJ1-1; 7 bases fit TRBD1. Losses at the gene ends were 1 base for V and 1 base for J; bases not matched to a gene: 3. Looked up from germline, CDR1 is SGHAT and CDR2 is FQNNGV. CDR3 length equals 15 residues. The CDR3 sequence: CASSLGTGANTEAFF. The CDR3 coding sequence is TGTGCCAGCAGCTTAGGAACAGGGGCGAACACTGAAGCTTTCTTT.

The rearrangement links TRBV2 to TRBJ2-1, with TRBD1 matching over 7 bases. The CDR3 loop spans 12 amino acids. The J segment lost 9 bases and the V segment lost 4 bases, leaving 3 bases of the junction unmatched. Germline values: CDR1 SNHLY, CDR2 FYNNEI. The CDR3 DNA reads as TGTGCCAGCAGTGGACAGGGTCCTGAGCAGTTCTTC. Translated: CASSGQGPEQFF.

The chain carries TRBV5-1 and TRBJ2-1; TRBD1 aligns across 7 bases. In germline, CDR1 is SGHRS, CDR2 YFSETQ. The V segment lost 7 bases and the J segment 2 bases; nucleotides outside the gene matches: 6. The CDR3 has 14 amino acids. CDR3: CASGDRVPYNEQFF. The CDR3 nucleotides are TGCGCCAGCGGTGACAGGGTACCCTACAATGAGCAGTTCTTC.

The CDR3 sequence is CASSYPAGGSEQYF. DNA for the CDR3: TGTGCCAGCAGTTACCCCGCCGGGGGTAGCGAGCAGTACTTC. V and J are TRBV6-5 and TRBJ2-7, with a possible D match to TRBD2 (6 bases). V was trimmed by 2 bases and J by 6 bases, leaving 14 bases between them. Per germline, CDR1 MNHEY and CDR2 SVGAGI. CDR3 length: 14 residues.

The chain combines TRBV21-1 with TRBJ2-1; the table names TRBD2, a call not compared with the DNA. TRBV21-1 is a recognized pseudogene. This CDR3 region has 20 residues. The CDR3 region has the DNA TGTGCCAGCAACCCAATTGCTAGCGGGGGGGCGTACAGCTCCTACAATGAGCAGTTCTTC. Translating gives CASNPIASGGAYSSYNEQFF.

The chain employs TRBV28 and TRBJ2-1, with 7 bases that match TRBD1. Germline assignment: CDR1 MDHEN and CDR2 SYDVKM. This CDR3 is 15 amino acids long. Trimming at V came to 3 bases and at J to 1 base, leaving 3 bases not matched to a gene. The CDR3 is CASSFVGQSYNEQFF. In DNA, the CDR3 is TGTGCCAGCAGTTTCGTGGGACAGTCCTACAATGAGCAGTTCTTC.

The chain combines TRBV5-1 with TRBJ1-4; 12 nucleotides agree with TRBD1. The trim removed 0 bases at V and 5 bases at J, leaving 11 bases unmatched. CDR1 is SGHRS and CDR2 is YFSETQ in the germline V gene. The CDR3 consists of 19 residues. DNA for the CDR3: TGCGCCAGCAGCTTGGCCTTAGGGACAGGGGGCCCCCCAAATGAAAAACTGTTTTTT. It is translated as CASSLALGTGGPPNEKLFF. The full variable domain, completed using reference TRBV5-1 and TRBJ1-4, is KAGVTQTPRYLIKTRGQQVTLSCSPISGHRSVSWYQQTPGQGLQFLFEYFSETQRNKGNFPGRFSGRQFSNSRSEMNVSTLELGDSALYLCASSLALGTGGPPNEKLFFGSGTQLSVL.

This CDR3 reads CASSQDARLYEQYF. DNA for the CDR3: TGCGCCAGCAGCCAAGATGCAAGACTCTACGAGCAGTACTTC. V is TRBV4-1 and J is TRBJ2-7; D is ambiguous. The CDR3 extends over 14 amino acids. V lost 0 bases to trimming and J lost 3 bases, with 9 bases between them. The germline V gene has CDR1 MGHRA and CDR2 YSYEKL.

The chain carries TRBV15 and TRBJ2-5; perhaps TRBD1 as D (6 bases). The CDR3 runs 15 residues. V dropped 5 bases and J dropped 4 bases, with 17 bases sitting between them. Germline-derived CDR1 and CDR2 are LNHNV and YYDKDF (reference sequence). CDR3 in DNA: TGTGCCACCAGCGGTAGAACAGGGTTGGGAGAGACCCAGTACTTC. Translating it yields CATSGRTGLGETQYF. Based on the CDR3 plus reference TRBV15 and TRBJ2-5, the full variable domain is DAMVIQNPRYQVTQFGKPVTLSCSQTLNHNVMYWYQQKSSQAPKLLFHYYDKDFNNEADTPDNFQSRRPNTSFCFLDIRSPGLGDTAMYLCATSGRTGLGETQYFGPGTRLLVL.

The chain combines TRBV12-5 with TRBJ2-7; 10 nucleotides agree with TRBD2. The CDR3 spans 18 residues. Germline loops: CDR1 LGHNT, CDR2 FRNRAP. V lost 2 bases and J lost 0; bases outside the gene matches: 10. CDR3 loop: CASGLRLAGASSSYEQYF. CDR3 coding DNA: TGTGCTAGTGGTTTGAGGCTAGCGGGGGCCTCGAGCTCCTACGAGCAGTACTTC.

The CDR3 spells CASGSGVDSGANVLTF. The CDR3 bases are TGTGCTAGTGGATCGGGAGTGGACTCTGGGGCCAACGTCCTGACTTTC. The chain employs TRBV12-5 and TRBJ2-6; D is possibly TRBD2 (6 bases). Germline lookup yields CDR1 LGHNT and CDR2 FRNRAP. CDR3 length: 16 amino acids. V was shortened by 6 bases and J by 0 bases, with 12 bases between the two germline ends.

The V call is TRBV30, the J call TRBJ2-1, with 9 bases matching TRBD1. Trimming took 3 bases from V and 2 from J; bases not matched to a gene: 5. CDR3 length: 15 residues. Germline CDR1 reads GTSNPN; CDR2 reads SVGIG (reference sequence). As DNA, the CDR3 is TGTGCCTGGAGCTGGGACAGGGTCACCTACAATGAGCAGTTCTTC. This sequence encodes CAWSWDRVTYNEQFF.

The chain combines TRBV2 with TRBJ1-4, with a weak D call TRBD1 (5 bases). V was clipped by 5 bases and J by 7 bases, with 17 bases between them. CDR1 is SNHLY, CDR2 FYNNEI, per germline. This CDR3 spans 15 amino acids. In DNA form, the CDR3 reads TGTGCCAGCAGTCCGGAGAGGGGAGGAGGTGAAAAACTGTTTTTT. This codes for CASSPERGGGEKLFF.

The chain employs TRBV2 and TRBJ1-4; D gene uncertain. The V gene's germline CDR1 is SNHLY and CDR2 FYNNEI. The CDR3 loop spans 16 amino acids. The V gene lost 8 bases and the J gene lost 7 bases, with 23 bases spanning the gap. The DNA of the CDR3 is TGTGCCAGCTCCTCACTGACCCGAGGATTCAGTGAAAAACTGTTTTTT. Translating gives CASSSLTRGFSEKLFF.

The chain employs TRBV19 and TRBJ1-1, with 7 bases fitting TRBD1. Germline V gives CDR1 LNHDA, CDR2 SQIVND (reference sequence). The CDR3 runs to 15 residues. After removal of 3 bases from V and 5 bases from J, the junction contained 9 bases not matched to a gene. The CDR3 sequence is CASSIATGVGTEAFF. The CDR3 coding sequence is TGTGCCAGTAGTATCGCAACAGGGGTAGGGACTGAAGCTTTCTTT.

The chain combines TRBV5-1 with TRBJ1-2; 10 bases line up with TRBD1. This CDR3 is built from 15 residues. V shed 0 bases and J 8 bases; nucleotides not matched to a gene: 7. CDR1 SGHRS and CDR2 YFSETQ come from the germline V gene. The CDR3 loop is CASSLDGTGVRGYTF. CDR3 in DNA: TGCGCCAGCAGCTTGGATGGGACAGGGGTAAGGGGCTACACCTTC. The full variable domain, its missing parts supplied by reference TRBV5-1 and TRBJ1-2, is KAGVTQTPRYLIKTRGQQVTLSCSPISGHRSVSWYQQTPGQGLQFLFEYFSETQRNKGNFPGRFSGRQFSNSRSEMNVSTLELGDSALYLCASSLDGTGVRGYTFGSGTRLTVV.

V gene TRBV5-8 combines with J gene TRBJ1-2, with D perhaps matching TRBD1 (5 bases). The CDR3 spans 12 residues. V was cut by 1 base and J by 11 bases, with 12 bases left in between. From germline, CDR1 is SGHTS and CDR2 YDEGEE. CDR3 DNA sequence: TGTGCCAGCAGCTTGTTGCGGGGCCTTTACACCTTC. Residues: CASSLLRGLYTF.

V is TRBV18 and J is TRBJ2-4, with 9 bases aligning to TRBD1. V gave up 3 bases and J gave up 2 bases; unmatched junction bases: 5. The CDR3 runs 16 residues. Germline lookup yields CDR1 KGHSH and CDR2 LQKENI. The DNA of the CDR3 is TGTGCCAGCTCACCGGGACAGGGCGCAACCAAAAACATTCAGTACTTC. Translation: CASSPGQGATKNIQYF.

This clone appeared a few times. The CDR3 protein is CASLTGWNSPLHF. CDR3 nucleotide sequence: TGTGCCAGCTTAACAGGGTGGAATTCACCCCTCCACTTT. The chain joins TRBV2 to TRBJ1-6; a possible D gene is TRBD1 (6 bases). The CDR3 consists of 13 residues. The V end was cut by 8 bases, the J end by 7 bases, with 12 bases between. CDR1 and CDR2 from the germline V gene are SNHLY and FYNNEI. The full variable domain, with the rest looked up from reference TRBV2 and TRBJ1-6, is EPEVTQTPSHQVTQMGQEVILRCVPISNHLYFYWYRQILGQKVEFLVSFYNNEISEKSEIFDDQFSVERPDGSNFTLKIRSTKLEDSAMYFCASLTGWNSPLHFGNGTRLTVT.

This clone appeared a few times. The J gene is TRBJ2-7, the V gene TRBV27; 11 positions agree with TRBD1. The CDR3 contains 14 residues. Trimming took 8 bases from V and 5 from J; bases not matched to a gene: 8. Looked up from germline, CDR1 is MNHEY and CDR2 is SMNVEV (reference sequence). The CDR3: CASSDRGPLDEQYF. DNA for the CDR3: TGTGCCAGCTCGGACAGGGGGCCCCTCGACGAGCAGTACTTC.

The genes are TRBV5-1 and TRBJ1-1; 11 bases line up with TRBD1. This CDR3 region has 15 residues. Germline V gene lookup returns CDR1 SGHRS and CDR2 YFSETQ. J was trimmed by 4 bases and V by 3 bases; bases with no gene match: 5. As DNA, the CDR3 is TGCGCCAGCAGCTCGGAGGGACAGGGGGTCACTGAAGCTTTCTTT. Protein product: CASSSEGQGVTEAFF. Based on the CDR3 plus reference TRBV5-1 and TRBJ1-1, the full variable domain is KAGVTQTPRYLIKTRGQQVTLSCSPISGHRSVSWYQQTPGQGLQFLFEYFSETQRNKGNFPGRFSGRQFSNSRSEMNVSTLELGDSALYLCASSSEGQGVTEAFFGQGTRLTVV.

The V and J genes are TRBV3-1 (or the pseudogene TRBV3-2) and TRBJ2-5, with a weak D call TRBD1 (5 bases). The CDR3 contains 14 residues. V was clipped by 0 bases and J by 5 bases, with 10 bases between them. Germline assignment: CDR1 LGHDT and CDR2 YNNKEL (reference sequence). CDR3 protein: CASSQDLRVETQYF. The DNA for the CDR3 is TGTGCCAGCAGCCAAGATCTCAGGGTTGAGACCCAGTACTTC.

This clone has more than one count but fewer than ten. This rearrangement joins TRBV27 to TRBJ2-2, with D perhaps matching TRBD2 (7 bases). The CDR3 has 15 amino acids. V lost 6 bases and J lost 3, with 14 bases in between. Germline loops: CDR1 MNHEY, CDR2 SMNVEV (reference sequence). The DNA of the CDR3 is TGTGCCAGCAGCGAACAGGGAGGGGACACCGGGGAGCTGTTTTTT. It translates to CASSEQGGDTGELFF.